These T cell receptor beta chains were read from a single sample in a study of cytomegalovirus exposure and HLA in healthy donors. Only in-frame clones appear in the TCRdb table, and some are missing; sequencing was by immunoSEQ multiplex PCR. Of 74,000 or so clones listed, around 80% are singletons. Sequencing used PBMCs. Receptors originate from a man in his fifties or sixties in good health and CMV-seropositive. CDR3s leave out the opening cysteine and the closing phenylalanine or tryptophan. A D gene is named only where the DNA matches it firmly.

ASSSFGYEDTQY | TRBV5-8 | -
ASSFGGLAVDTQY | TRBV5-4 | -
ASRLAGVGQETQY | TRBV19 | -
ASSQAATGTGGNTIY | TRBV4-1 | -
ASSYGGLEYEQY | TRBV6-1 | -
ASSQTNEQF | TRBV25-1 | -
ASLIQGASQPQH | TRBV19 | TRBD1
ASSLEAGGGSGNTIY | TRBV7-2 | TRBD1
ASSALGGDEKLF | TRBV7-9 | -
ASSSSGQAGYGYT | TRBV18 | TRBD1
ASSSGSSEQY | TRBV18 | -
ASSLVGYSGTSKGGTDTQY | TRBV27 | TRBD2
AWSAGTGLYEQY | TRBV30 | TRBD1
ASSLWPGRDYGYT | TRBV7-3 | -
ASSQVRGVTDTQY | TRBV7-9 | -
ASSTGTGSYGYT | TRBV6-6 | TRBD1
ASSPDRASYEQY | TRBV4-3 | TRBD1
ASSAAQGISPLH | TRBV5-1 | -
ASSIRVYGSQETQY | TRBV19 | -
ASSSWAESDEQF | TRBV5-1 | -
ASSPRQEQF | TRBV11-3 | -
ASSLTSGQPEQY | TRBV5-4 | TRBD2
ATSRGTVNQPQH | TRBV15 | -
ASSYRLGATYNEQF | TRBV6-5 | -